This note documents a single TCR beta chain sequence. The sample originates from a study of technical replicates of blood from several donors. Profiled with immunoSEQ multiplex PCR; TCRdb holds only in-frame clones, not every one. The sample lists under 85,000 clones, roughly 94% occurring once. CDR3 length: 16 amino acids. Germline CDR1 reads SGHRS; CDR2 reads YFSETQ. Trimming took off 7 bases at V and 1 base at J, with 18 bases between the two ends. This receptor was obtained from a human donor in good health. Sample: T cells isolated from PBMCs. This chain joins TRBV5-1 and TRBJ2-1; D is possibly TRBD2 (6 bases). The CDR3 protein is CASRRDSFKSYNEQFF. The CDR3 DNA follows: TGCGCCAGCCGCAGGGACTCGTTTAAGTCCTACAATGAGCAGTTCTTC.